The next 23 T cell receptor beta chains were all read from a single sample in a study of cytomegalovirus exposure and HLA in healthy donors (dated by TCRdb to between 2016 and 2019). The library was obtained by the immunoSEQ multiplex PCR assay. For the multiplex PCR, a mixture combining 60 forward primers for TCR Vbeta segments and 13 reverse primers for TCR Jbeta segments was used. As stored in TCRdb, this immuneACCESS dataset retains in-frame rearrangements with V and J assigned. A fraction of the clones does not appear; measured against another copy, unresolved V genes explain less than half of the discrepancy, and the remainder lacks a known reason. Across this sample there are around 100,000 clones, with 78% seen only once. The ten largest clones capture approximately 1.7% of the sample. Sequenced sample: PBMCs. The receptor set was obtained from a woman aged 35 to 49 in good health and CMV-seronegative.

The chain has TRBV11-2 and TRBJ1-2; 7 bases agree with TRBD1. CDR1 SGHAT and CDR2 FQNNGV come from the germline V gene. V was clipped by 8 bases and J by 2 bases; unmatched bases: 11. This CDR3 spans 15 amino acids. The CDR3 region has the DNA TGTGCCAGCCGCCGCCCGGGACAGAAGAACTATGGCTACACCTTC. It yields the protein CASRRPGQKNYGYTF.

The chain has TRBV2 and TRBJ1-1, with 7 bases matching TRBD1. The CDR3 consists of 20 residues. V lost 5 bases to trimming and J lost 4 bases; unmatched junction nucleotides: 25. Germline V gene sequence: CDR1 SNHLY, CDR2 FYNNEI. CDR3 sequence (DNA): TGTGCCAGCAGTAGGGTGGGGAAATCGTGGGACAGAGATATCGGCACTGAAGCTTTCTTT. Translating it yields CASSRVGKSWDRDIGTEAFF.

The chain couples TRBV27 to TRBJ2-7; the match to TRBD2 covers 11 bases. The CDR3 consists of 13 residues. Germline V lookup: CDR1 MNHEY, CDR2 SMNVEV (reference sequence). V gave up 7 bases and J gave up 6 bases; unmatched junction bases: 5. The CDR3 protein is CASKLAGAFEQYF. The CDR3 bases are TGTGCCAGCAAACTAGCGGGAGCATTCGAGCAGTACTTC.

V is TRBV15 and J is TRBJ2-7; 12 bases are shared with TRBD2. The CDR3 has 15 residues. V trimming: 3 bases; J trimming: 3 bases; junction bases outside the gene matches: 3. CDR1 is LNHNV and CDR2 is YYDKDF in the germline V gene (reference sequence). CDR3 DNA sequence: TGTGCCACCAGCAGGACTAGCGGGGGAGACTACGAGCAGTACTTC. This gives the protein CATSRTSGGDYEQYF.

The genes are TRBV19 and TRBJ2-3, with 7 nucleotides matching TRBD2. The CDR3 consists of 19 residues. Trimming at V came to 6 bases and at J to 0 bases, leaving 18 bases not matched to a gene. Per germline, CDR1 LNHDA and CDR2 SQIVND (reference sequence). CDR3 region: CASRGVPGHQRGSTDTQYF. Here the CDR3 DNA reads TGTGCCAGTAGAGGGGTCCCCGGTCACCAGCGGGGTAGCACAGATACGCAGTATTTT.

V and J are TRBV6-1 and TRBJ1-1; D not certain. The V gene lost 7 bases and the J gene lost 1 base, with 7 bases spanning the gap. The germline gives CDR1 MNHNS, CDR2 SASEGT. The length of the CDR3 is 12 residues. In DNA, the CDR3 is TGTGCCAGCACCCCCTGGAACACTGAAGCTTTCTTT. It encodes CASTPWNTEAFF.

J is TRBJ1-5 and V is TRBV5-4, with 7 nucleotides matching TRBD1. The CDR3 extends over 14 amino acids. Germline lookup yields CDR1 SGHNT and CDR2 YYREEE (reference sequence). The V segment lost 3 bases and the J segment 4 bases; nucleotides outside the gene matches: 4. CDR3 in amino acids: CASSSGTDNQPQHF. In nucleotides, the CDR3 is TGTGCCAGCAGCTCCGGGACAGATAATCAGCCCCAGCATTTT.

The gene calls are TRBV7-3 and TRBJ2-3; 8 bases agree with TRBD1. Germline-derived CDR1 and CDR2 are SGHTA and FQGTGA. The CDR3 is 14 residues long. The V gene end was trimmed by 2 bases and the J gene end by 6 bases; junction bases not matched to a gene: 4. Here the CDR3 reads CASSLGHRGDTQYF. Here the CDR3 DNA reads TGTGCCAGCAGCTTAGGTCACAGGGGGGATACGCAGTATTTT.

This clone was counted between two and nine times. V is TRBV7-9 and J is TRBJ2-3; a weak D match, TRBD2 (7 bases). The CDR3 is made up of 16 amino acids. Germline V gives CDR1 SEHNR, CDR2 FQNEAQ (reference sequence). Trimming shortened V by 3 bases and J by 3 bases, and 16 bases separated the two germline ends. CDR3 residues: CASSLRGGRATDTQYF. DNA of the CDR3: TGTGCCAGCAGCTTGAGGGGGGGACGTGCGACAGATACGCAGTATTTT.

This clone was counted once. This rearrangement joins TRBV27 to TRBJ2-5, with a possible D match to TRBD1 (5 bases). The CDR3 contains 14 residues. V shed 4 bases and J shed 4 bases, with 13 bases lying between them. From germline, CDR1 is MNHEY and CDR2 SMNVEV (reference sequence). The CDR3 here is CASSSPRQGETQYF. CDR3 nucleotides: TGTGCCAGCAGTTCCCCCCGGCAGGGAGAGACCCAGTACTTC.

The chain combines TRBV19 with TRBJ2-7; perhaps TRBD1 as D (6 bases). Trimming left V 6 bases short and J 2 bases short, with 8 bases between. This CDR3 spans 12 amino acids. Germline loops: CDR1 LNHDA, CDR2 SQIVND (reference sequence). CDR3 sequence reads: CASRQGTYEQYF. In DNA form, the CDR3 reads TGTGCCAGTAGACAGGGAACCTACGAGCAGTACTTC.

This chain connects TRBV11-2 to TRBJ2-3, with 12 bases fitting TRBD2. V dropped 1 base and J dropped 7; count of bases not matched to a gene: 6. The CDR3 loop spans 16 amino acids. CDR1 and CDR2 (germline): SGHAT, FQNNGV. The CDR3 reads CASSLGTSGTKYTQYF. The CDR3 bases are TGTGCCAGCAGCTTAGGGACTAGCGGGACGAAATATACGCAGTATTTT.

The table lists this clone with a count of one. This sequence joins TRBV5-6 and TRBJ2-3, with 9 positions matching TRBD2. CDR3 size: 17 residues. From germline, CDR1 is SGHDT and CDR2 YYEEEE. J was trimmed by 3 bases and V by 4 bases; bases with no gene match: 12. This CDR3 reads CASSPKAGGLGTDTQYF. CDR3 in DNA: TGTGCCAGCAGCCCAAAAGCGGGGGGTTTGGGGACAGATACGCAGTATTTT. The full variable domain, its missing parts supplied by reference TRBV5-6 and TRBJ2-3, is DAGVTQSPTHLIKTRGQQVTLRCSPKSGHDTVSWYQQALGQGPQFIFQYYEEEERQRGNFPDRFSGHQFPNYSSELNVNALLLGDSALYLCASSPKAGGLGTDTQYFGPGTRLTVL.

This clone was detected only a few times. The chain joins TRBV7-9 to TRBJ1-4; D unclear. This CDR3 has 16 amino acids. Trimming took off 1 base at V and 4 bases at J, with 13 bases between the two ends. Germline loops: CDR1 SEHNR, CDR2 FQNEAQ (reference sequence). This CDR3 is CASSLVVQTLNEKLFF. The CDR3 bases are TGTGCCAGCAGCTTAGTGGTACAGACGCTTAATGAAAAACTGTTTTTT. Using reference TRBV7-9 and TRBJ1-4 for the parts outside the CDR3, the full variable domain is DTGVSQNPRHKITKRGQNVTFRCDPISEHNRLYWYRQTLGQGPEFLTYFQNEAQLEKSRLLSDRFSAERPKGSFSTLEIQRTEQGDSAMYLCASSLVVQTLNEKLFFGSGTQLSVL.

This clone has more than one count but fewer than ten. The chain is built from TRBV4-2 and TRBJ1-2; 10 bases align to TRBD1. The CDR3 totals 15 residues. V shed 4 bases and J 2 bases; nucleotides not matched to a gene: 4. Germline CDR1 reads LGHNA; CDR2 reads YNFKEQ. CDR3 residues: CASSPGQGSNYGYTF. In DNA form, the CDR3 reads TGTGCCAGCAGCCCGGGACAGGGGAGCAACTATGGCTACACCTTC.

This chain joins TRBV7-6 and TRBJ2-2, with 7 bases lining up with TRBD2. Germline-derived CDR1 and CDR2 are SGHVS and FNYEAQ. This CDR3 comprises 17 residues. With 1 base clipped from V and 3 bases from J, the junction kept 8 bases outside the gene matches. DNA of the CDR3: TGTGCCAGCAGCTTAGGATCCAGGGACTACCACACCGGGGAGCTGTTTTTT. This gives the protein CASSLGSRDYHTGELFF.

This clone was found a few times. CDR3 in amino acids: CASSIEGAGRPGSRGIEQFF. The CDR3 DNA reads as TGTGCCAGTAGTATAGAAGGAGCGGGAAGGCCGGGCTCCCGTGGTATTGAGCAGTTCTTC. V and J are TRBV19 and TRBJ2-1; 7 bases are a match to TRBD2. The CDR3 sequence is 20 residues long. With V trimmed by 0 bases and J by 9 bases, 23 bases remained unmatched. CDR1 is LNHDA, CDR2 SQIVND, per germline (reference sequence).

The chain combines TRBV9 with TRBJ1-1; 7 bases align to TRBD1. This CDR3 spans 14 amino acids. CDR1 and CDR2 (germline): SGDLS, YYNGEE. V was clipped by 3 bases and J by 0 bases; unmatched bases: 2. The CDR3 sequence is CASSGGTVNTEAFF. The DNA of the CDR3 is TGTGCCAGCAGCGGAGGGACAGTGAACACTGAAGCTTTCTTT.

This chain joins TRBV4-1 and TRBJ2-7; TRBD1 agrees at 8 bases. The V gene's germline CDR1 is MGHRA and CDR2 YSYEKL. This CDR3 contains 15 residues. J gave up 4 bases and V 1 base, and 6 bases lay outside the gene matches. The CDR3 coding sequence is TGCGCCAGCAGCCAAGTCAGGACAGGGATGTACGAGCAGTACTTC. Translated: CASSQVRTGMYEQYF.

The chain couples TRBV28 to TRBJ1-2, with D unclear. Germline CDR1 is MDHEN and CDR2 is SYDVKM. V was cut by 6 bases and J by 8 bases, with 16 bases left in between. The CDR3 totals 13 residues. CDR3 loop: CASSNPVGEGYTF. Here the CDR3 DNA reads TGTGCCAGCAGCAACCCGGTCGGGGAAGGCTACACCTTC.

The chain uses TRBV7-9 and TRBJ2-6; TRBD1 is a possible D gene (6 bases). CDR3 length equals 13 residues. Between the trimmed V and J ends, which lost 1 base and 13 bases, there was a span of 11 bases. CDR1 and CDR2 (germline): SEHNR, FQNEAQ (reference sequence). CDR3 sequence: CASSLEQGKVLTF. Here the CDR3 DNA reads TGTGCCAGCAGCTTAGAACAGGGAAAGGTCCTGACTTTC.

The gene calls are TRBV30 and TRBJ2-2; tentatively, D is TRBD2 (6 bases). The CDR3 length is 16 residues. The V and J ends lost 4 bases and 2 bases respectively, with 17 bases between them. The germline V gene has CDR1 GTSNPN and CDR2 SVGIG (reference sequence). CDR3 bases: TGTGCCTGGACAGTGGGAGAACTAGCAAACACCGGGGAGCTGTTTTTT. Amino acid sequence: CAWTVGELANTGELFF. The complete variable domain, with remaining parts taken from reference TRBV30 and TRBJ2-2, reads SQTIHQWPATLVQPVGSPLSLECTVEGTSNPNLYWYRQAAGRGLQLLFYSVGIGQISSEVPQNLSASRPQDRQFILSSKKLLLSDSGFYLCAWTVGELANTGELFFGEGSRLTVL.

The chain carries TRBV28 and TRBJ2-7; 9 bases align to TRBD1. Germline trimming cut 5 bases from V and 2 bases from J; bases unmatched to any gene: 7. CDR3 length equals 15 residues. Per the germline V gene, CDR1 is MDHEN and CDR2 is SYDVKM. The CDR3, as DNA: TGTGCCAGCAGTAGACCGGGACAGGGCACCTACGAGCAGTACTTC. Protein: CASSRPGQGTYEQYF.